This T cell receptor beta chain was identified during a study of tumor and adjacent non-tumor tissue in lung cancer. Overall study results and limits: Higher tumor TCR diversity was associated with shorter survival. Normal lung showed higher cumulative top 100 clone frequency than tumor. Tumor tissue had significantly higher TCR diversity than normal lung.

As for this clonotype: Its antigen is not known.

This sample's RNA came from whole unsorted tissue. Germline trimming cut 9 bases from V and 8 bases from J; bases unmatched to any gene: 16. The CDR3 has 15 residues. The germline gives CDR1 SGHNT, CDR2 YENEEA. The library came from three nested PCR rounds adapted from ARM-PCR protocols. TCRdb used MiXCR to reprocess the multiplex PCR reads, holding one entry per CDR3 protein. The repertoire consists of some 99,000 distinct CDR3 sequences, with approximately 71% occurring once and the leading ten covering about 40%. This TCR was sampled from a woman aged 60-75 years with non-small cell lung cancer. The chain combines TRBV11-3 with TRBJ2-1; 7 positions agree with TRBD2. The sequencing sample was made of lung tumor tissue. The CDR3 sequence: CARGRGGGQGDEQFF. In DNA form, the CDR3 reads TGTGCCAGAGGCCGGGGCGGGGGTCAAGGCGATGAGCAGTTCTTC.